This T cell receptor beta chain appears in the sequencing data of a study of T-cell reconstitution after alpha-beta-depleted transplantation in children. Study-level points and caveats: A year post-transplant, T-cell counts and diversity derived mostly from newly produced T cells.

Trimming removed 8 bases from V and 3 bases from J, with 29 bases in between. The CDR3 runs 19 residues. Germline V lookup: CDR1 SNHLY, CDR2 FYNNEI. A note on this clonotype: Its antigen is undetermined.

Preparing the TCRbeta library involved the use of unique molecular identifiers. Via MiXCR, TCRdb re-called the PCR reads, giving one row per CDR3 protein. The sample records 580,000 or so distinct CDR3 sequences, 23% being singletons. This clonotype was sampled from a boy under three years old who had a stem cell transplant for acute myeloid leukemia, so the T cells may come from the graft donor. Sequencing used PBMCs, mostly from graft donor cells, obtained 360 days after TCRalphabeta/CD19-depleted stem cell transplant. V and J are TRBV2 and TRBJ2-1; D perhaps matches TRBD1 (5 bases). CDR3 in DNA: TGTGCCAGCTGTCTCGTCCTAAGGGGCCTTGCATCGGACTACAATGAGCAGTTCTTC. Translated, it gives CASCLVLRGLASDYNEQFF.